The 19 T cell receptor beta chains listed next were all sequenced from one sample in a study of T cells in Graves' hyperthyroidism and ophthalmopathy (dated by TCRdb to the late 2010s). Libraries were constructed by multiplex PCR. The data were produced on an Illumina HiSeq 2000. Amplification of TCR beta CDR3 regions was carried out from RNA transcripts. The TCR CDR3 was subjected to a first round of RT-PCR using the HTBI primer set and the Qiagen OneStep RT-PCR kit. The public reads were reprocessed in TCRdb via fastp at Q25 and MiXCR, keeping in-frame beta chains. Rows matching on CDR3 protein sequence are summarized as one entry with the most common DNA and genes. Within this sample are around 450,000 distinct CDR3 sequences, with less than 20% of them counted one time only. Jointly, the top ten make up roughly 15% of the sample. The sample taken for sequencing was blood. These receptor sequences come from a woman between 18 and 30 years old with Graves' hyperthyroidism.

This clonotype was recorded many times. The CDR3 DNA reads TGTGCCATCACCCCAACTAGCGGGAGGGCCAGGGGGGATGAGCAGTTCTTC. This translates into CAITPTSGRARGDEQFF. The rearrangement uses TRBV10-3 and TRBJ2-1, with TRBD2 matching over 13 bases. The CDR3 loop spans 17 amino acids. CDR1 is ENHRY and CDR2 is SYGVKD in the germline V gene. V shed 7 bases, J shed 8 bases, and the junction held 14 bases outside the gene matches.

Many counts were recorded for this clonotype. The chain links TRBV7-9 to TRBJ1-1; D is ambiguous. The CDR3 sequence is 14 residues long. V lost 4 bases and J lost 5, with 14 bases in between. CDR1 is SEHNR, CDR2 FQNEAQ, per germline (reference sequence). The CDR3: CASSSQRPHTEAFF. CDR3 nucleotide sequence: TGTGCCAGCAGCTCACAGCGGCCCCATACTGAAGCTTTCTTT. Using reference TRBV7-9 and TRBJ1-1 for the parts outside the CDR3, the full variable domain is DTGVSQNPRHKITKRGQNVTFRCDPISEHNRLYWYRQTLGQGPEFLTYFQNEAQLEKSRLLSDRFSAERPKGSFSTLEIQRTEQGDSAMYLCASSSQRPHTEAFFGQGTRLTVV.

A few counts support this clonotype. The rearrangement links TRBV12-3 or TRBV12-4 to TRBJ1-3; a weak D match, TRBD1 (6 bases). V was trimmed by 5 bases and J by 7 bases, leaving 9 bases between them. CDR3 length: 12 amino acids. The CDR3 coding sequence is TGTGCCAGCAGTGGGGGCGGCAACACCATATATTTT. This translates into CASSGGGNTIYF.

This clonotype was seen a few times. CDR3 sequence reads: CASSPRGLLGINEQFF. CDR3 nucleotide sequence: TGTGCCAGTAGTCCCCGGGGACTATTGGGGATTAATGAGCAGTTCTTC. This rearrangement joins TRBV19 to TRBJ2-1; 7 bases match TRBD2. CDR3 length: 16 amino acids. The V gene end was trimmed by 5 bases and the J gene end by 7 bases; junction bases not matched to a gene: 14. Germline V gene lookup returns CDR1 LNHDA and CDR2 SQIVND (reference sequence).

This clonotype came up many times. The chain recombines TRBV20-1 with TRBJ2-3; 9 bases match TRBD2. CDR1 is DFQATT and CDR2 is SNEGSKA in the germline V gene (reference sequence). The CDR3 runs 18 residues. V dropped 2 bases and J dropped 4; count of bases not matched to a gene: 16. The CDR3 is CSARPPLAGRGGPDTQYF. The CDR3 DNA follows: TGCAGTGCTAGACCACCCCTAGCGGGACGAGGTGGGCCAGATACGCAGTATTTT.

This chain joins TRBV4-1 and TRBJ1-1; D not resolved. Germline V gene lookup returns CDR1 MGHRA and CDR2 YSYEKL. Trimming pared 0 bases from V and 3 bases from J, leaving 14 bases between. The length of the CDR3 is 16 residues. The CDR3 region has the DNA TGCGCCAGCAGCCAAGATCCCTCGGGATGGCACACTGAAGCTTTCTTT. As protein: CASSQDPSGWHTEAFF.

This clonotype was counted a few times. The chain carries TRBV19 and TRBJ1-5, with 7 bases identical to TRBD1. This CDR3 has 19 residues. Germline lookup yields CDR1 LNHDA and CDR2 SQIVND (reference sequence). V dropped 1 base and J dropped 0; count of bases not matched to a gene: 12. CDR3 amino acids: CASSIGRLGTEYSNQPQHF. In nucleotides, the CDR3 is TGTGCCAGTAGTATAGGTCGACTCGGGACAGAATATAGCAATCAGCCCCAGCATTTT.

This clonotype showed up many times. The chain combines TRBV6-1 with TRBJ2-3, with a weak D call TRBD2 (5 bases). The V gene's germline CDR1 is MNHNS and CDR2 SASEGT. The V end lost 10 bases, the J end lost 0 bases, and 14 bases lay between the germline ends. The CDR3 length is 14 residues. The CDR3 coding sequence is TGTGCCACCACCCTTCGGGATAGCACAGATACGCAGTATTTT. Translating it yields CATTLRDSTDTQYF.

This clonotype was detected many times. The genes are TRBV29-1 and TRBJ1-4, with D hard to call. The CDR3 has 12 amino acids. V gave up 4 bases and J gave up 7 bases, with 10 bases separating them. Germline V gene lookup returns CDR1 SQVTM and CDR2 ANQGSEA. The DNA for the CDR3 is TGCAGCGTTGCCGGAAGTGGTGAAAAACTGTTTTTT. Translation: CSVAGSGEKLFF. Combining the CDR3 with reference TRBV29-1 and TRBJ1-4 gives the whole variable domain SAVISQKPSRDICQRGTSLTIQCQVDSQVTMMFWYRQQPGQSLTLIATANQGSEATYESGFVIDKFPISRPNLTFSTLTVSNMSPEDSSIYLCSVAGSGEKLFFGSGTQLSVL.

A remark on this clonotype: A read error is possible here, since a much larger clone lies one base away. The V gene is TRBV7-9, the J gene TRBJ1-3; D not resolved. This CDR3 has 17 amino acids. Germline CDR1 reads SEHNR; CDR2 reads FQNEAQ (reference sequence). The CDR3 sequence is CASSLTGPSSSGNTVYF. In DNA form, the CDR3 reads TGTGCCAGCAGCTTAACTGGACCTTCATCCTCTGGAAACACCGTATATTTT.

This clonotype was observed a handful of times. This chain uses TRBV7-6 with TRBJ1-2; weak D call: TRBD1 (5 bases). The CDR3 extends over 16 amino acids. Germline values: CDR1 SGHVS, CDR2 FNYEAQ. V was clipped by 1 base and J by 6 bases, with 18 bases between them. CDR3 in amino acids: CASSLVTLGSRDGYTF. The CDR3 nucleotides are TGTGCCAGCAGCTTAGTGACCCTAGGTAGCAGGGATGGCTACACCTTC.

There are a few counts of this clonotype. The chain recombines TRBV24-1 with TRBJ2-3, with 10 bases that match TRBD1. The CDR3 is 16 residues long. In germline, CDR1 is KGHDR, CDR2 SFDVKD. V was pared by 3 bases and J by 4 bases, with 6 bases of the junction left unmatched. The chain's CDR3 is CATSDPDRGVADTQYF. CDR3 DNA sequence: TGTGCCACCAGTGATCCGGACAGGGGGGTAGCAGATACGCAGTATTTT.

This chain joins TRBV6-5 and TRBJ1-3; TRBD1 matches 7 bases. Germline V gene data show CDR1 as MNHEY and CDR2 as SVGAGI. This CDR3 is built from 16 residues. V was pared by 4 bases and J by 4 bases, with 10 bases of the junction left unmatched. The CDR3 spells CASSFDSRQGGNTIYF. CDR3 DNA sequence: TGTGCCAGCAGTTTTGACTCGAGACAGGGAGGAAACACCATATATTTT.

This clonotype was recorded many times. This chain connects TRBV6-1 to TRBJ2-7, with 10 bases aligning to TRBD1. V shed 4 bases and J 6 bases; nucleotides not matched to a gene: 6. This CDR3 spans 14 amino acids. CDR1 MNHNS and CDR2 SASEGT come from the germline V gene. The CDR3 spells CASSARDRGSEQYF. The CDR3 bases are TGTGCCAGCAGTGCCCGGGACAGGGGAAGCGAGCAGTACTTC.

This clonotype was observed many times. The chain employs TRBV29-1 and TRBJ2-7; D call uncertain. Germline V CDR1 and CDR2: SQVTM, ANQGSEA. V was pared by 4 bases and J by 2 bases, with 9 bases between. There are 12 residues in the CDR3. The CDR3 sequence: CSVAADAYEQYF. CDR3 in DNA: TGCAGCGTTGCGGCGGATGCCTACGAGCAGTACTTC.

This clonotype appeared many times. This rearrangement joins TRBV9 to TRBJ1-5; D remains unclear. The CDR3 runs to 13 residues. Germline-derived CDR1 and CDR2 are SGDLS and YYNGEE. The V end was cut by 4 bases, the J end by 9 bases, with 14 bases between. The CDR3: CASSPAREGPQHF. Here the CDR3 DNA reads TGTGCCAGCAGCCCCGCGCGGGAAGGGCCCCAGCATTTT.

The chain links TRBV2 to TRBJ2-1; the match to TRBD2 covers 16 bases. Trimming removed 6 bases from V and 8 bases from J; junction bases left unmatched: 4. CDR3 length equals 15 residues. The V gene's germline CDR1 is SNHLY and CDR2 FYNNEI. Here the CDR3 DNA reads TGTGCCAGCAGGGGACTAGCGGGAGGGCCACATGAGCAGTTCTTC. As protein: CASRGLAGGPHEQFF.

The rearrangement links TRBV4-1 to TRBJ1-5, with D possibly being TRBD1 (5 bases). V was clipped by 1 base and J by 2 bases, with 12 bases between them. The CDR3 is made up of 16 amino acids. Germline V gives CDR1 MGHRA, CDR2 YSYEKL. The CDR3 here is CASSQVLIGGNQPQHF. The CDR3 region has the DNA TGCGCCAGCAGCCAAGTCTTGATAGGGGGCAATCAGCCCCAGCATTTT.

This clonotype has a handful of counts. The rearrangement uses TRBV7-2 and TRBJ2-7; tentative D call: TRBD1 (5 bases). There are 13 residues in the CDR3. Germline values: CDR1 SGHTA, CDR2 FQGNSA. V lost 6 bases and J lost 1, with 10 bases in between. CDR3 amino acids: CASRSRTSYEQYF. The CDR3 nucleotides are TGTGCCAGCAGAAGCAGGACATCCTACGAGCAGTACTTC.